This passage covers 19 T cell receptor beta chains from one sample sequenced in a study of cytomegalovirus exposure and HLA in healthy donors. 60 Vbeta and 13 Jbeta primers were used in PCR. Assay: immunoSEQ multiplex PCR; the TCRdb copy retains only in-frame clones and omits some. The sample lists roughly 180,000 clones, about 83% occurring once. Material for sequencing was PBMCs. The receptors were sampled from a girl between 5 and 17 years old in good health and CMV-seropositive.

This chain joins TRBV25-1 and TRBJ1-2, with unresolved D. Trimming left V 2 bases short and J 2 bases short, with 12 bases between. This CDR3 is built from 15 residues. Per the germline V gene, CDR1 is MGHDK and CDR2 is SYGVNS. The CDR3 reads CASSEIGGSNYGYTF. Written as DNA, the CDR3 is TGTGCCAGCAGTGAAATCGGAGGCAGCAACTATGGCTACACCTTC.

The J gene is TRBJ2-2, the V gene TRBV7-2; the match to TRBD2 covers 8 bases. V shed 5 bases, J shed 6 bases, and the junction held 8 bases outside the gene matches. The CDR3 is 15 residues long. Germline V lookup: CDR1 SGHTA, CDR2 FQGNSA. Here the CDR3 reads CASSHEGLGSGELFF. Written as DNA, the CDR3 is TGTGCCAGCAGCCACGAGGGACTAGGATCCGGGGAGCTGTTTTTT.

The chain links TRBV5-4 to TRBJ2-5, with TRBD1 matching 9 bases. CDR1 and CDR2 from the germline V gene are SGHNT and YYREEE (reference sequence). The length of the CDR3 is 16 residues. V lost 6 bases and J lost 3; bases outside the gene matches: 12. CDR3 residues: CASTPGQGTGKETQYF. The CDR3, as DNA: TGTGCCAGCACTCCGGGACAGGGTACGGGTAAAGAGACCCAGTACTTC.

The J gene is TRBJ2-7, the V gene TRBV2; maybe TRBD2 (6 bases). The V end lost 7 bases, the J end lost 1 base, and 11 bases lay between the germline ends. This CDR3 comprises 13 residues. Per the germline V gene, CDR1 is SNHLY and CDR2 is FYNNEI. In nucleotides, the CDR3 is TGTGCCAGCAAAAGGGGACTTTCCTACGAGCAGTACTTC. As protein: CASKRGLSYEQYF.

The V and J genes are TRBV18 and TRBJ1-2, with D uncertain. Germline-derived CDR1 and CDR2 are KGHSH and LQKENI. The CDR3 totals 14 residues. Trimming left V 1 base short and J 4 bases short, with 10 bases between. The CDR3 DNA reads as TGTGCCAGCTCACCACAAGACACCAGCTATGGCTACACCTTC. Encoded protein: CASSPQDTSYGYTF. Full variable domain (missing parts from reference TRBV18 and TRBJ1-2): NAGVMQNPRHLVRRRGQEARLRCSPMKGHSHVYWYRQLPEEGLKFMVYLQKENIIDESGMPKERFSAEFPKEGPSILRIQQVVRGDSAAYFCASSPQDTSYGYTFGSGTRLTVV.

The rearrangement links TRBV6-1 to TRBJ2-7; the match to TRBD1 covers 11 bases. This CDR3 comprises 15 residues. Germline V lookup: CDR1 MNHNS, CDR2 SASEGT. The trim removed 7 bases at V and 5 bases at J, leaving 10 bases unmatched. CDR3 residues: CASTVPGTGGNEQYF. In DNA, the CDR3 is TGTGCCAGCACCGTTCCCGGGACAGGGGGGAACGAGCAGTACTTC.

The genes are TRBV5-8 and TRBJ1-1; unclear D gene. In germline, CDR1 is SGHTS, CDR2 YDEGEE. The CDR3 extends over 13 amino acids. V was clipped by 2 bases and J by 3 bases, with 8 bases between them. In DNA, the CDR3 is TGTGCCAGCAGCTTTTCGAGGGACACTGAAGCTTTCTTT. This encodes CASSFSRDTEAFF.

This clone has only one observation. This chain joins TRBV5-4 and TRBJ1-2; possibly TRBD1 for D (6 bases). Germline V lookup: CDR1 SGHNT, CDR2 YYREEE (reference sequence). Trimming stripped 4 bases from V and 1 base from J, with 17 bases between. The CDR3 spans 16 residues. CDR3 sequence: CASSPTGGPVNYGYTF. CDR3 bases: TGTGCCAGCAGCCCCACCGGGGGGCCAGTTAACTATGGCTACACCTTC. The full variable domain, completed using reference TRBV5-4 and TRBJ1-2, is ETGVTQSPTHLIKTRGQQVTLRCSSQSGHNTVSWYQQALGQGPQFIFQYYREEENGRGNFPPRFSGLQFPNYSSELNVNALELDDSALYLCASSPTGGPVNYGYTFGSGTRLTVV.

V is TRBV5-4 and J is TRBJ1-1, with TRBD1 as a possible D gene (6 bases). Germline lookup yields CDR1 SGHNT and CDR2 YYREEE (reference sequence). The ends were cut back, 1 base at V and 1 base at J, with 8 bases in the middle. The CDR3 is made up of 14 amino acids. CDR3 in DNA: TGTGCCAGCAGCTTGAACAGGGCGAACACTGAAGCTTTCTTT. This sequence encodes CASSLNRANTEAFF.

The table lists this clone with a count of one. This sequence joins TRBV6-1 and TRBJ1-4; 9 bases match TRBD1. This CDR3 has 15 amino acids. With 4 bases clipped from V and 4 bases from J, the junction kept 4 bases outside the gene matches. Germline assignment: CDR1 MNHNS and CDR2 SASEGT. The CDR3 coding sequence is TGTGCCAGCAGTGCCGGACAGGGGAGTAATGAAAAACTGTTTTTT. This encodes CASSAGQGSNEKLFF.

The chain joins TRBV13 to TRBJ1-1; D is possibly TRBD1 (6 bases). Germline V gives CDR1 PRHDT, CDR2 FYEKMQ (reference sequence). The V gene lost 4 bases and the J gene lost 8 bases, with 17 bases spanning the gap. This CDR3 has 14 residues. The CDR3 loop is CASSSSLGHLEAFF. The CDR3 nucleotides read TGTGCCAGCAGCTCCTCCTTGGGACACTTGGAAGCTTTCTTT.

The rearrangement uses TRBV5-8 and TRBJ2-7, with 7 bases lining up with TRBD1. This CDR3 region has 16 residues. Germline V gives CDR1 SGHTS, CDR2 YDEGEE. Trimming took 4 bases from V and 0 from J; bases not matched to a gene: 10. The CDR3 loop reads CASSLWTGDFSYEQYF. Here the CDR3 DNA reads TGTGCCAGCAGCCTATGGACAGGAGACTTCTCCTACGAGCAGTACTTC. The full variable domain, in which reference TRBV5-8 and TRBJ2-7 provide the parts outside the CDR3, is EAGVTQSPTHLIKTRGQQATLRCSPISGHTSVYWYQQALGLGLQFLLWYDEGEERNRGNFPPRFSGRQFPNYSSELNVNALELEDSALYLCASSLWTGDFSYEQYFGPGTRLTVT.

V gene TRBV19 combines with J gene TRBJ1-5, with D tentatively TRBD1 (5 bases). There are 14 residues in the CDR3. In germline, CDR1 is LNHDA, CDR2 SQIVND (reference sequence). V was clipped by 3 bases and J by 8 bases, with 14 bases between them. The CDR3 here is CASSIGALREPQHF. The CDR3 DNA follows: TGTGCCAGTAGTATTGGGGCTCTTAGGGAGCCCCAGCATTTT.

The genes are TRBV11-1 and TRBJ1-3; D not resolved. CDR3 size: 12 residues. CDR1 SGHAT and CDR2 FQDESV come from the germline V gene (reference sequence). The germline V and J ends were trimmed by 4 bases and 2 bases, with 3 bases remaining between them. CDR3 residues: CASSSAGNTIYF. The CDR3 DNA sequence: TGTGCCAGCAGCTCGGCTGGAAACACCATATATTTT.

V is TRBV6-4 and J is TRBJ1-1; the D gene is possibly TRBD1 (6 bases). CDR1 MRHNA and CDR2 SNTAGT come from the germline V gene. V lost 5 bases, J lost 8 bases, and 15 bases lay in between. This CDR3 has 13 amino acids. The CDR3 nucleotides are TGTGCCAGCAGTCAAAGGGGGGGTGAGGAAGCTTTCTTT. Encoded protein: CASSQRGGEEAFF.

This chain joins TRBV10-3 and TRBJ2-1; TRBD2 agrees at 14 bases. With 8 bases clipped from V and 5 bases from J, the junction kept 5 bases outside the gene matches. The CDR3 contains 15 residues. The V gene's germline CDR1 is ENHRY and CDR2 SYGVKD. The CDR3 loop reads CAIGATSGGDNEQFF. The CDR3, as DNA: TGTGCCATCGGAGCGACTAGCGGGGGGGACAATGAGCAGTTCTTC.

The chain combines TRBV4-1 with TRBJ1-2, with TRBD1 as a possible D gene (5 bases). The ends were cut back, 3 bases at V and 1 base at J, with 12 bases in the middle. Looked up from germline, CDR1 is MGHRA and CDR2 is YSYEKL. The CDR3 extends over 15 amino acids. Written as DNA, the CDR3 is TGCGCCAGCAGCCAGGAGACAGCACATAACTATGGCTACACCTTC. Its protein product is CASSQETAHNYGYTF.

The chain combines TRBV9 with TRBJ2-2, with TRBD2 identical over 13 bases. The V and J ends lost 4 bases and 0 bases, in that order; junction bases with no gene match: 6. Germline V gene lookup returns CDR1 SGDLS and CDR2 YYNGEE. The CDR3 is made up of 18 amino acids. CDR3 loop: CASSPRTSGGPNTGELFF. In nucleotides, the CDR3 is TGTGCCAGCAGCCCCCGGACTAGCGGGGGTCCGAACACCGGGGAGCTGTTTTTT. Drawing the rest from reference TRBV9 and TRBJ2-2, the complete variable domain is DSGVTQTPKHLITATGQRVTLRCSPRSGDLSVYWYQQSLDQGLQFLIQYYNGEERAKGNILERFSAQQFPDLHSELNLSSLELGDSALYFCASSPRTSGGPNTGELFFGEGSRLTVL.

The CDR3 reads CASSVSGDTQYF. In DNA, the CDR3 is TGTGCCAGCAGCGTATCAGGGGATACGCAGTATTTT. This chain joins TRBV9 and TRBJ2-3, with a tentative D call TRBD1 (5 bases). The length of the CDR3 is 12 residues. V gave up 1 base and J gave up 6 bases, with 6 bases separating them. Looked up from germline, CDR1 is SGDLS and CDR2 is YYNGEE. The variable domain in full, completed from reference TRBV9 and TRBJ2-3, reads DSGVTQTPKHLITATGQRVTLRCSPRSGDLSVYWYQQSLDQGLQFLIQYYNGEERAKGNILERFSAQQFPDLHSELNLSSLELGDSALYFCASSVSGDTQYFGPGTRLTVL.